What follows is one T cell receptor (beta chain) and its context. The antigen remains unidentified. The data are from a study of coeliac disease. Study-level information: Without high-resolution HLA typing, biased TRBV7-2 usage was queried.

Repertoires were generated with immunoSEQ multiplex PCR, while TCRdb's copy carries only in-frame clones and drops some. This sample has approximately 2,500 clones, with 66% found just once. Overall study findings and caveats: In active celiac disease, intraepithelial and lamina propria TRB and TRG repertoires were less clonal than controls. Known gliadin-specific TRB sequences: about 55% of the 18 coeliac samples, only 1 of 6 controls.

The CDR3 is 12 amino acids. Germline V gene sequence: CDR1 SGHTA, CDR2 FQGTGA. V was shortened by 5 bases and J by 8 bases, with 9 bases between the two germline ends. The chain carries TRBV7-3 and TRBJ2-2; TRBD2 is a possible D gene (6 bases). The sample consisted of lamina propria lymphocytes from the gut. This receptor was obtained from a woman aged 65 to 85 with celiac disease on a gluten-free diet. CDR3 sequence (DNA): TGTGCCAGCAGCCGGGAGTTTGGGGAGCTGTTTTTT. Translation: CASSREFGELFF.